This T cell receptor beta chain was found in a study of blood T cell repertoires in COVID-19. Study context: Material from acute and convalescent COVID-19 was sourced from the United States, Italy and Spain. Nucleic acid was either cDNA or gDNA, and it came from T cells, B-cell-depleted T cells, or PBMCs.

This CDR3 has 14 amino acids. In the original workflow: Researchers report that nucleated cell counts were estimated from reference gene primer amplification. Assay used: immunoSEQ multiplex PCR; TCRdb lists only in-frame clones, some missing. V and J calls and clone size follow that table, whereas D and trimming were derived from the DNA. Of 250,000 to 300,000 clones in the sample, about nine tenths were seen once. In this sample, this clone turned up many times. Sample: peripheral blood. The V call is TRBV21-1, the J call TRBJ1-1; the table's D call, TRBD1, has no DNA check behind it. TRBV21-1 corresponds to a pseudogene. This receptor was taken from a woman aged 45-59 years who had recovered from COVID-19. The CDR3 nucleotides are TGTGCCAGCGATTTGGACAGGAGAAACACTGAAGCTTTCTTT. Encoded protein: CASDLDRRNTEAFF.